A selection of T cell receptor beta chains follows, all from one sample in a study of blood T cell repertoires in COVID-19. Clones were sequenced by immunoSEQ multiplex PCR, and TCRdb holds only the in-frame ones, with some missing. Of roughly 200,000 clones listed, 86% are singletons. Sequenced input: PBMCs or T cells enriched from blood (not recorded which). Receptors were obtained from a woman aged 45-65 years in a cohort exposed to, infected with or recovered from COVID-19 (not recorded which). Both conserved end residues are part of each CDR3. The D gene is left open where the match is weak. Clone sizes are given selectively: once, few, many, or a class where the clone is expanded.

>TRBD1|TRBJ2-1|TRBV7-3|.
TGTGCCAGCAGCCCACGCAGGGGGCAGAATGAGCAGTTCTTC
CASSPRRGQNEQFF
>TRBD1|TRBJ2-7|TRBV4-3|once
TGCGCCAGCAGCCAAGACGACAGGGGGCTATACGAGCAGTACTTC
CASSQDDRGLYEQYF
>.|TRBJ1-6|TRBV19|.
TGTGCCAGTAGTATGGGACTGATTTATAATTCACCCCTCCACTTT
CASSMGLIYNSPLHF
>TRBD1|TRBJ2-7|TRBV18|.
TGTGCCAGCTCACCACAGGGGACAGGGGTCTCCCTCACCTACGAGCAGTACTTC
CASSPQGTGVSLTYEQYF
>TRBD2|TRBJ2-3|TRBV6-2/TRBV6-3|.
TGTGCCAGCAGCCAAACGTTACTAGCGGTGGAGTATTTT
CASSQTLLAVEYF
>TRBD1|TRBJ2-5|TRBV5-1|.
TGCGCCAGCAGCTTACAGGGGTTCCAAGAGACCCAGTACTTC
CASSLQGFQETQYF
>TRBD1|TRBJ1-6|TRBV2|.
TGTGCCAGCAGAGCCGACAGGGCGGGTTCACCCCTCCACTTT
CASRADRAGSPLHF
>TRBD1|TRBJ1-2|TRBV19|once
TGTGCCAGTAGCAAGGGACAGCTCCGTGGCTACACCTTC
CASSKGQLRGYTF
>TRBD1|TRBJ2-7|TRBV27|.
TGTGCCAGCAGTCAAAGGACAGGGGGAACCTACGAGCAGTACTTC
CASSQRTGGTYEQYF
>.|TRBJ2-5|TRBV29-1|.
TGCAGCGTCGGAGGGGGGGCTCAAGAGACCCAGTACTTC
CSVGGGAQETQYF
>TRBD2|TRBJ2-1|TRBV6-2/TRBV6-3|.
TGTGCCAGCAGTTTCCCCCCCGGGACTAGCGGGGCCCACGACAATGAGCAGTTCTTC
CASSFPPGTSGAHDNEQFF
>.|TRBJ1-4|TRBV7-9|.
TGTGCCAGCAGCTCCAACAGGGCCGGAACTAATGAAAAACTGTTTTTT
CASSSNRAGTNEKLFF
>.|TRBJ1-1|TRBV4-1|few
TGCGCCAGCAGCCAACATCAGGGATTGGGGTACACTGAAGCTTTCTTT
CASSQHQGLGYTEAFF
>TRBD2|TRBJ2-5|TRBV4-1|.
TGCGCCAGCAGCCACTGGACTAGCGGGGGTAGACAAGAGACCCAGTACTTC
CASSHWTSGGRQETQYF
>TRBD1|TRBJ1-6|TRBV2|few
TGTGCCAGCAGTGGAATCGGGACAGCTTATTCACCCCTCCACTTT
CASSGIGTAYSPLHF
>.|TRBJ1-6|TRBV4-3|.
TGCGCCAGCAGCCAAGATTTAACAGACAATTCACCCCTCCACTTT
CASSQDLTDNSPLHF
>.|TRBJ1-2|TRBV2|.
TGTGCCAGCAGTGAAAAATCCCAGGGAAACTATGGCTACACCTTC
CASSEKSQGNYGYTF
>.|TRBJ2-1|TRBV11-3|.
TGTGCCAGCAGCTTAGATGGCTCCCAGATTGAGCAGTTCTTC
CASSLDGSQIEQFF
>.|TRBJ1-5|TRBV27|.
TGTGCCAGCAGCATGCGGCCAGGGGGCAATCAGCCCCAGCATTTT
CASSMRPGGNQPQHF
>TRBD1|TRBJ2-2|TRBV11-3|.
TGTGCCAGCAGCCCCCAGGGGGCCACCGGGGAGCTGTTTTTT
CASSPQGATGELFF
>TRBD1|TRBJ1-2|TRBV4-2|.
TGTGCCAGCACCTGGGGGTGGGACAGGGGGTACTATGGCTACACCTTC
CASTWGWDRGYYGYTF
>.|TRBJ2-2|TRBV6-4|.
TGTGCCAGCAGAAAGGGGATGAACACCGGGGAGCTGTTTTTT
CASRKGMNTGELFF
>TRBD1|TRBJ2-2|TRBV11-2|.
TGTGCCAGCAGCTTTATAACAGGGGGCTGGAGGGAGCTGTTTTTT
CASSFITGGWRELFF
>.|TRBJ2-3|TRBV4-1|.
TGCGCCAGCAGCTCCCCGGACGCGGGGGCTGAAGATACGCAGTATTTT
CASSSPDAGAEDTQYF
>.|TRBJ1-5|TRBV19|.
TGTGCCAGTAGTGGGGCCGCGAGGAACGGTCAGCCCCAGCATTTT
CASSGAARNGQPQHF
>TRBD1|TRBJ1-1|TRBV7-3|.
TGTGCCAGCAGCTTAAGCACAGGGGTGATCACTGAAGCTTTCTTT
CASSLSTGVITEAFF
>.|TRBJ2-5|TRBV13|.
TGTGCCAGCAGCCACCGGACTGTACAAGAGACCCAGTACTTC
CASSHRTVQETQYF
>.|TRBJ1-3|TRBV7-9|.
TGTGCCAGCAGCCTCCTACCTCAGGGTCCTGGAAACACCATATATTTT
CASSLLPQGPGNTIYF
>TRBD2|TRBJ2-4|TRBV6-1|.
TGTGCCAGCAGTGGACTTGGCGGGGGGCCCAAAAACATTCAGTACTTC
CASSGLGGGPKNIQYF
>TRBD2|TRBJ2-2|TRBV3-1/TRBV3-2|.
TGTGCCAGCAGCCATACTGGGACTAGCGGCACCGGGGAGCTGTTTTTT
CASSHTGTSGTGELFF
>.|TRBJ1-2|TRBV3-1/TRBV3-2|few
TGTGCCAGCAGCCAATTAAACTCTGGCTACACCTTC
CASSQLNSGYTF
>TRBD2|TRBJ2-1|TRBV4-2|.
TGTGCCAGCAGCCACAAAGACGCTAGCGGGGGGGGCAATGAGCAGTTCTTC
CASSHKDASGGGNEQFF
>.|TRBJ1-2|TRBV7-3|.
TGTGCCAGCAGCCCGGACTGGGGCTATGGCTACACCTTC
CASSPDWGYGYTF
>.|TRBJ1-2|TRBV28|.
TGTGCCAGCAGCGGGGGGGCTAACTATGGCTACACCTTC
CASSGGANYGYTF
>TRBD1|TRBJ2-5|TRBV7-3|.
TGTGCCAGCAGCTTAAAGGGACAGGGGGCTTGGGAGACCCAGTACTTC
CASSLKGQGAWETQYF
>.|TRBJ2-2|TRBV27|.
TGTGCCAGCAGTTCGGGACAGAACACCGGGGAGCTGTTTTTT
CASSSGQNTGELFF
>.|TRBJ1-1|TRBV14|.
TGTGCCAGCAGTCTAGTACAGGGCAACACTGAAGCTTTCTTT
CASSLVQGNTEAFF
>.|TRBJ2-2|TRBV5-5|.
TGTGCCAGCAGCCGTTACACCGGGGAGCTGTTTTTT
CASSRYTGELFF
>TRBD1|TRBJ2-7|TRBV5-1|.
TGCGCCAGCAGCAAGGGACAGGGGTACGAGCAGTACTTC
CASSKGQGYEQYF
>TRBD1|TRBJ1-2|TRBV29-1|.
TGCAGCGCTAGGACAGGGCCCTGGGGGGGCTACACCTTC
CSARTGPWGGYTF
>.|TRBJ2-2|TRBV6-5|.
TGTGCCAGCAGTTACATGGTCAGGGCGAACACCGGGGAGCTGTTTTTT
CASSYMVRANTGELFF
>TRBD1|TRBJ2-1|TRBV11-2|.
TGTGCCAGCAGCAAAAGGACAGGGGGTGACAATGAGCAGTTCTTC
CASSKRTGGDNEQFF
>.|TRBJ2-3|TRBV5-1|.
TGCGCCAGCAGTCCGCCTACTAGCACAGATACGCAGTATTTT
CASSPPTSTDTQYF
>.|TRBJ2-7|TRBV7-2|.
TGTGCCAGCAGCTGGGGCCCCTACGAGCAGTACTTC
CASSWGPYEQYF
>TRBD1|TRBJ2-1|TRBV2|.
TGTGCCAGCAGCCTAGGACAGGCGAGGAACAATGAGCAGTTCTTC
CASSLGQARNNEQFF
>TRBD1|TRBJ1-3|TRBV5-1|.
TGCGCCAGCAGCTTCACGACAGGGGTTGGAAACACCATATATTTT
CASSFTTGVGNTIYF
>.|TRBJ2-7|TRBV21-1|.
TGTGCCACCGGGGACAGGGACTCCTACGAGCAGTACTTC
CATGDRDSYEQYF
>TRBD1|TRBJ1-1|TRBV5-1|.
TGCGCCAGCAGCTTAACAGGGGGTGACACTGAAGCTTTCTTT
CASSLTGGDTEAFF
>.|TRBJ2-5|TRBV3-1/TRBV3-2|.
TGTGCCAGCAGCCCCAACAGGCCCCAAGAGACCCAGTACTTC
CASSPNRPQETQYF
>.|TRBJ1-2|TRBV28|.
TGTGCCAGCAGGATTCCGCGGGGAGTCCGTGGCTACACCTTC
CASRIPRGVRGYTF